This T cell receptor (beta chain) was recorded in a study of T-cell memory formation after mild COVID-19. This CDR3 has 15 amino acids. Germline V gene sequence: CDR1 ENHRY, CDR2 SYGVKD. V gave up 8 bases and J gave up 5 bases, with 21 bases separating them. TCRdb ran MiXCR on the 5' RACE reads and lists one entry per CDR3 protein. The data contain under 250,000 distinct CDR3 sequences, more than 8% of them singletons. Sequencing was performed on PBMCs or a T cell subset sorted from them (not recorded which). This chain uses TRBV10-3 with TRBJ1-1; no definite D call. The receptor was isolated from a man between 18 and 29 years old who had mild COVID-19 (a few samples of this study predate the infection). Cell type and time point are not known. The CDR3 loop is CAIGPTDMAGTEAFF. The CDR3 DNA sequence: TGTGCCATCGGCCCAACAGACATGGCGGGTACTGAAGCTTTCTTT.